This is a list of T cell receptor beta chains from one sample in a study of siplizumab effects on memory and regulatory T cells. The method was immunoSEQ multiplex PCR; TCRdb's version includes in-frame clones alone and lacks a portion of them. The data hold 85,000 to 120,000 clones, with about 93% observed a single time. The sequencing sample was made of CD4+ T cells sorted from blood. These receptors all come from a human donor in good health. The CDR3 runs from the conserved cysteine through the conserved F or W. D genes are given only for firm matches. For some rows the clone size is stated as once, few or many, or as a class when expanded; others skip it.

CASSPRLALSYEQYF,TGTGCCAGCAGTCCAAGACTAGCGTTATCCTACGAGCAGTACTTC,TRBV28,TRBJ2-7,15,TRBD2,NA
CASSLVGLTYEQYF,TGTGCCAGCAGCTTGGTGGGGCTCACCTACGAGCAGTACTTC,TRBV5-6,TRBJ2-7,14,NA,NA
CASSLGRIGTDTQYF,TGCGCCAGCAGCTTGGGTCGAATAGGCACAGATACGCAGTATTTT,TRBV5-1,TRBJ2-3,15,NA,NA
CASSLTTGGAYEQYF,TGTGCCAGCAGCTTAACCACCGGGGGAGCCTACGAGCAGTACTTC,TRBV7-9,TRBJ2-7,15,NA,NA
CASRNRGPYEQYF,TGTGCCAGCAGGAACAGGGGGCCATACGAGCAGTACTTC,TRBV28,TRBJ2-7,13,TRBD1,NA
CASSARTSVSSYNEQFF,TGCGCCAGCAGTGCCAGGACTAGCGTCAGCTCCTACAATGAGCAGTTCTTC,TRBV10-2,TRBJ2-1,17,TRBD2,NA
CASSQAAGGPYEQYF,TGTGCCAGCAGCCAAGCAGCGGGAGGACCTTACGAGCAGTACTTC,TRBV4-2,TRBJ2-7,15,TRBD2,NA
CASSSDRGSYNEQFF,TGTGCCAGCAGCTCAGACAGGGGGAGCTACAATGAGCAGTTCTTC,TRBV11-2,TRBJ2-1,15,TRBD1,NA
CASSLPGQNYGYTF,TGTGCCAGCAGTTTGCCAGGGCAAAACTATGGCTACACCTTC,TRBV28,TRBJ1-2,14,NA,NA
CASSLAPGSMDTEAFF,TGCGCCAGCAGCTTGGCCCCAGGGTCTATGGACACTGAAGCTTTCTTT,TRBV5-1,TRBJ1-1,16,NA,NA
CASSTNSGGVYEQYF,TGTGCCAGTAGTACTAACTCAGGGGGGGTCTACGAGCAGTACTTC,TRBV19,TRBJ2-7,15,NA,NA
CASSRGTGVFWYEQYF,TGTGCCAGTAGTCGTGGGACAGGGGTCTTTTGGTACGAGCAGTACTTC,TRBV19,TRBJ2-7,16,TRBD1,NA
CASSLLQGGFEKLFF,TGTGCCAGCAGTCTCTTACAGGGAGGATTTGAAAAACTGTTTTTT,TRBV28,TRBJ1-4,15,NA,NA
CASSLAGGGETQYF,TGTGCCAGCAGCTTAGCGGGAGGGGGGGAGACCCAGTACTTC,TRBV7-9,TRBJ2-5,14,NA,NA
CASSLIGRDYGYTF,TGTGCCAGCAGTTTAATTGGTCGGGACTATGGCTACACCTTC,TRBV28,TRBJ1-2,14,NA,NA
CASSQGQGRGLTDTQYF,TGTGCCAGCAGCCAAGGACAGGGAAGGGGACTCACAGATACGCAGTATTTT,TRBV4-2,TRBJ2-3,17,NA,NA
CASSQDPKISDTQYF,TGTGCCAGCAGCCAAGATCCCAAGATTTCAGATACGCAGTATTTT,TRBV4-2,TRBJ2-3,15,NA,NA
CASSPLQGDYGYTF,TGTGCCAGCTCACCACTACAGGGTGACTATGGCTACACCTTC,TRBV18,TRBJ1-2,14,NA,NA
CASSIFPGGPGSYNEQFF,TGTGCCAGCAGTATATTCCCAGGAGGGCCAGGCTCTTACAATGAGCAGTTCTTC,TRBV28,TRBJ2-1,18,NA,NA
CATTWTGSFNEQFF,TGTGCTACGACCTGGACAGGGAGTTTTAATGAGCAGTTCTTC,TRBV30,TRBJ2-1,14,TRBD1,NA
CASSEDGGMETQYF,TGCGCCAGCAGTGAAGATGGGGGGATGGAGACCCAGTACTTC,TRBV10-1,TRBJ2-5,14,NA,NA
CASEPARVSGFYEQYF,TGTGCCAGCGAACCCGCCAGGGTGTCCGGTTTTTACGAGCAGTACTTC,TRBV7-9,TRBJ2-7,16,NA,NA
CASSPLQGIGTDTQYF,TGTGCCAGCTCACCACTCCAGGGGATTGGCACAGATACGCAGTATTTT,TRBV18,TRBJ2-3,16,NA,NA
CASSQSTGVRQGYTF,TGTGCCAGCAGCCAATCGACAGGGGTTCGGCAAGGCTACACCTTC,TRBV4-2,TRBJ1-2,15,TRBD1,NA
CASSKATFMNTEAFF,TGTGCCAGTAGTAAGGCAACATTCATGAACACTGAAGCTTTCTTT,TRBV19,TRBJ1-1,15,NA,once
CAIRDPGLAGVGTGELFF,TGTGCCATCAGGGACCCGGGACTAGCGGGAGTGGGTACCGGGGAGCTGTTTTTT,TRBV10-3,TRBJ2-2,18,TRBD2,once